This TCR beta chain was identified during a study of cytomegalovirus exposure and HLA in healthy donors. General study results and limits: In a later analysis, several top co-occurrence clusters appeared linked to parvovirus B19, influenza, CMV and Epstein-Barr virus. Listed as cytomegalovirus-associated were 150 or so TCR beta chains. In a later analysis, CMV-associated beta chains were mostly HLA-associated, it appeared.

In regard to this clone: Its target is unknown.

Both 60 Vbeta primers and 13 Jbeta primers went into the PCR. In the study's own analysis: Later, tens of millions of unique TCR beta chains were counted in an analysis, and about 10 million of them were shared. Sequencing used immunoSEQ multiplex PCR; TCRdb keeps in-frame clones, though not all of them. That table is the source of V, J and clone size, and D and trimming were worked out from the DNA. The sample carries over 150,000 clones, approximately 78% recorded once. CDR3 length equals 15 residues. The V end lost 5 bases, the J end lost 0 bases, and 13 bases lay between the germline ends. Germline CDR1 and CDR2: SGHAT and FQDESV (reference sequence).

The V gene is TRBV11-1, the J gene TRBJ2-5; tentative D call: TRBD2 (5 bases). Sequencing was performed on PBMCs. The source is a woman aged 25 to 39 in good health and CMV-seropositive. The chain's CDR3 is CASSPRESYQETQYF. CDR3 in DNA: TGTGCCAGCAGCCCCCGGGAATCGTACCAAGAGACCCAGTACTTC. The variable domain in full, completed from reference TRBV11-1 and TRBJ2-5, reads EAEVAQSPRYKITEKSQAVAFWCDPISGHATLYWYRQILGQGPELLVQFQDESVVDDSQLPKDRFSAERLKGVDSTLKIQPAELGDSAMYLCASSPRESYQETQYFGPGTRLLVL.